This T cell receptor beta chain was identified in a study of T-cell memory formation after mild COVID-19. Study background: TCR clusters showed largely donor specificity. Study-wide results and limits: While clones contracting from day 15 to 85 were balanced between CD4 and CD8, later expanders leaned CD4+. Memory from before infection featured some responding clones, which suggests cross-reactive memory joined.

Trimming took 6 bases from V and 8 from J, leaving 11 bases between them. The CDR3 has 12 amino acids. Looked up from germline, CDR1 is MNHEY and CDR2 is SVGAGI. Comment on this clonotype: Its antigen is not known.

TCRdb called the 5' RACE reads again in MiXCR, with one record for every CDR3 protein. Of about 210,000 distinct CDR3 sequences listed, roughly a tenth are singletons. Input material: PBMCs or a T cell subset sorted from them (not recorded which). The TCR was taken from a man younger than 30 who had mild COVID-19 (a few samples of this study predate the infection). Cell type and time point are not known. The chain is built from TRBV6-5 and TRBJ2-1, with unresolved D. Here the CDR3 reads CASRRTSDEQFF. In DNA form, the CDR3 reads TGTGCCAGCAGACGTACATCCGATGAGCAGTTCTTC.